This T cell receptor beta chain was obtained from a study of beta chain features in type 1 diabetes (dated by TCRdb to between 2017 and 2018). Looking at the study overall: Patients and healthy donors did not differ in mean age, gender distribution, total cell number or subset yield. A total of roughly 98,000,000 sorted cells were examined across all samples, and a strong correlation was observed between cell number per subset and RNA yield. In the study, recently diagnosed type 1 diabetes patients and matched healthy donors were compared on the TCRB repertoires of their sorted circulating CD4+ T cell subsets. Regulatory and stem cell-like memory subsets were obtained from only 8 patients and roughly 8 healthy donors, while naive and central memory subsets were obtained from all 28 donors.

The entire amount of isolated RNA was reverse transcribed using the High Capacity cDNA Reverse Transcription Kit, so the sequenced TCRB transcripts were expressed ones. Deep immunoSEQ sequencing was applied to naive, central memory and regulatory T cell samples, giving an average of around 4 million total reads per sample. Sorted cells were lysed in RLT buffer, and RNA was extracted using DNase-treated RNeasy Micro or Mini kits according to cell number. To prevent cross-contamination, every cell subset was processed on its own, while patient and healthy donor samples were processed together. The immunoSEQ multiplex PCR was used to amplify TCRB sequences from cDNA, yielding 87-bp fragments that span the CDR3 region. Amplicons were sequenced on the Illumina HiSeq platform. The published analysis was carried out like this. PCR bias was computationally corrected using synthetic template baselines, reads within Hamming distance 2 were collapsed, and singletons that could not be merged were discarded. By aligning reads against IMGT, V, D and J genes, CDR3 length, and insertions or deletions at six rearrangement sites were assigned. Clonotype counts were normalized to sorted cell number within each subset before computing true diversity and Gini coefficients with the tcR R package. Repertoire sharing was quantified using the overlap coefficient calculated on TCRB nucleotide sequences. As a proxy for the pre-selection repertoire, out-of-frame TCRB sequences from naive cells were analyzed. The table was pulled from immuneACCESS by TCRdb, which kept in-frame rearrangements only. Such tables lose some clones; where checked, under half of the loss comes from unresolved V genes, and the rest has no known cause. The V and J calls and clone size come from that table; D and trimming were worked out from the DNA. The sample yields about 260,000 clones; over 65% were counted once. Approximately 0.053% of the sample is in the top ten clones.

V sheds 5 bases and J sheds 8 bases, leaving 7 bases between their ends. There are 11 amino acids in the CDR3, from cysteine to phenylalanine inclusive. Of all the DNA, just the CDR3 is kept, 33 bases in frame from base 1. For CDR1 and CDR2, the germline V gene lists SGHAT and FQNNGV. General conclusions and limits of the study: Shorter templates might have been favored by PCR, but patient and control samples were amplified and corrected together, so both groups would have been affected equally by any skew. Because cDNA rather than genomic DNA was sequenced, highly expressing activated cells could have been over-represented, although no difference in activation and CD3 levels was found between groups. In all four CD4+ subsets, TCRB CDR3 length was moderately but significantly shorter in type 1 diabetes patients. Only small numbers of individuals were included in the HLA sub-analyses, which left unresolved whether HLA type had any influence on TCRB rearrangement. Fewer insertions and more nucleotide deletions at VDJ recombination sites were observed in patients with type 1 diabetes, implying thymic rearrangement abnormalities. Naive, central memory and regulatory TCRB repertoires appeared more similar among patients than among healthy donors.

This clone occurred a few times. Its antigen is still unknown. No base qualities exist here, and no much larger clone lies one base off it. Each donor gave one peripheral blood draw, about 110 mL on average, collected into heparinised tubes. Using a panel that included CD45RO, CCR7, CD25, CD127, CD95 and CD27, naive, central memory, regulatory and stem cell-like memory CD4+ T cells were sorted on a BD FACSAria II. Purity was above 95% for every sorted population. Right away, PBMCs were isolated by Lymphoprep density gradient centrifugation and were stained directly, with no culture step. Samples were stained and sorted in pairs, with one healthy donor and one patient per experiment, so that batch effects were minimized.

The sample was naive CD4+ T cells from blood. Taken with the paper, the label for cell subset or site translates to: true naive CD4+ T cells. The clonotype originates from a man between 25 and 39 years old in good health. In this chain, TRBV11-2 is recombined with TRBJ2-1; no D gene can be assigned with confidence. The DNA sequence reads TGTGCCAGCAGCAAGGGCTATGAGCAGTTCTTC. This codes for CASSKGYEQFF.